The rows below give T cell receptor beta chains drawn from one sample of a study of T cell repertoires in ileal Crohn's disease. The table came from immunoSEQ multiplex PCR; TCRdb's copy has only in-frame clones and leaves some out. The sample yields under 8,500 clones, under 85% seen once. The sequenced material came from ileal tissue. Receptors were obtained from an adult with Crohn's disease. Each CDR3 is given with its conserved first and last residue. Fields, in order: D gene, J gene, V gene, clone size, CDR3 DNA, CDR3 protein. The D gene is left open where the match is weak. Clone size, where shown, is once, few, many, or a class for clones that have expanded.

D: .; J: TRBJ1-5; V: TRBV4-2; size: .; DNA: TGTGCCAGCAGCCAAGAGGCGGGGATGCAGCCCCAGCATTTT; CDR3: CASSQEAGMQPQHF
D: TRBD2; J: TRBJ2-3; V: TRBV30; size: .; DNA: TGTGCCTCCTCCAGCGGGAGTGGCACAGATACGCAGTATTTT; CDR3: CASSSGSGTDTQYF
D: .; J: TRBJ2-7; V: TRBV6-5; size: .; DNA: TGTGCCAGCAGCCCTCAAATAATTAGCTCCTACGAGCAGTACTTC; CDR3: CASSPQIISSYEQYF
D: TRBD1; J: TRBJ2-7; V: TRBV6-1; size: .; DNA: TGTGCCAGCAGATCCGGGACAGGGGAATCCTACGAGCAGTACTTC; CDR3: CASRSGTGESYEQYF
D: .; J: TRBJ2-1; V: TRBV11-2; size: .; DNA: TGTGCCAGCAGCCGGTCGTCGATACTTTTAGACAATGAGCAGTTCTTC; CDR3: CASSRSSILLDNEQFF
D: .; J: TRBJ1-5; V: TRBV21-1; size: .; DNA: TGTGCCAGCAGCACCGGGAGGGCCCCTTCTAGCAATCAGCCCCAGCATTTT; CDR3: CASSTGRAPSSNQPQHF
D: .; J: TRBJ1-1; V: TRBV30; size: .; DNA: TGTGCCTGGAGTGTACAGACAGCACGGCGAGCTTTCTTT; CDR3: CAWSVQTARRAFF
D: .; J: TRBJ1-1; V: TRBV30; size: .; DNA: TGTGCCTGGAGTGTGGCAGGCCCCACTGAAGCTTTCTTT; CDR3: CAWSVAGPTEAFF
D: TRBD2; J: TRBJ2-3; V: TRBV6-1; size: once; DNA: TGTGCCAGCAGTTCCACTAGCGGGGCCTCAGATACGCAGTATTTT; CDR3: CASSSTSGASDTQYF
D: .; J: TRBJ2-1; V: TRBV19; size: .; DNA: TGTGCCAGTAGGGTGGCAGGACACTACAATGAGCAGTTCTTC; CDR3: CASRVAGHYNEQFF
D: TRBD2; J: TRBJ2-3; V: TRBV29-1; size: .; DNA: TGCAGCGTGCGGGAGGGCGGAAAAGATACGCAGTATTTT; CDR3: CSVREGGKDTQYF
D: .; J: TRBJ1-2; V: TRBV15; size: once; DNA: TGTGCCACCAGCAGACCGCCCCCAACAAGGGGTGGCTACACCTTC; CDR3: CATSRPPPTRGGYTF
D: TRBD1; J: TRBJ1-3; V: TRBV5-6; size: few; DNA: TGTGCCAGCAGCCGCACAGGGGGGTCGGGAAACACCATATATTTT; CDR3: CASSRTGGSGNTIYF
D: .; J: TRBJ1-3; V: TRBV29-1; size: .; DNA: TGCAGCGTACAGGACTCTGGAAACACCATATATTTT; CDR3: CSVQDSGNTIYF
D: TRBD2; J: TRBJ2-1; V: TRBV4-1; size: few; DNA: TGCGCCAGCAGCCAAAATCGGGGACTAGCGGACAACAATGAGCAGTTCTTC; CDR3: CASSQNRGLADNNEQFF
D: TRBD1; J: TRBJ1-2; V: TRBV5-1; size: .; DNA: TGCGCCAGCAGCTTGGTATCGGCAGGGGGCAGCTATGGCTACACCTTC; CDR3: CASSLVSAGGSYGYTF
D: .; J: TRBJ1-2; V: TRBV10-1; size: once; DNA: TGCGCCAGCAGCCCCGGGGGGCCCTATGGCTACACCTTC; CDR3: CASSPGGPYGYTF
D: .; J: TRBJ1-4; V: TRBV7-5; size: .; DNA: TGTGTCAGAAGCCGAGTGGGCTTTAATGAAAAACTGTTTTTT; CDR3: CVRSRVGFNEKLFF
D: TRBD1; J: TRBJ1-5; V: TRBV30; size: .; DNA: TGTGCCTGGAGTCACCGGGACAGGGGCCAAATGTCCAATCAGCCCCAGCATTTT; CDR3: CAWSHRDRGQMSNQPQHF
D: .; J: TRBJ2-6; V: TRBV6-4; size: .; DNA: TGTGCCAGCAGTGACGAGGGCTCCGGGGCCAACGTCCTGACTTTC; CDR3: CASSDEGSGANVLTF
D: .; J: TRBJ1-5; V: TRBV5-1; size: .; DNA: TGCGCCAGCAGCCCAGACAGCATTAATCAGCCCCAGCATTTT; CDR3: CASSPDSINQPQHF
D: .; J: TRBJ2-1; V: TRBV9; size: .; DNA: TGTGCCAGCAGCGCTGGACGGGAAGACAATGAGCAGTTCTTC; CDR3: CASSAGREDNEQFF
D: TRBD2; J: TRBJ2-7; V: TRBV6-5; size: .; DNA: TGTGCCAGCAGTTACGCAGAGCGGGGTCCCTACGAGCAGTACTTC; CDR3: CASSYAERGPYEQYF
D: TRBD1; J: TRBJ2-7; V: TRBV7-8; size: .; DNA: TGTGCCAGCAGCCCTCACAGGGGGCTCTACGAGCAGTACTTC; CDR3: CASSPHRGLYEQYF
D: TRBD2; J: TRBJ2-1; V: TRBV19; size: .; DNA: TGTGCCAGTAGTATAGATGGGAGTAGCGGGAGTTATGAGCAGTTCTTC; CDR3: CASSIDGSSGSYEQFF
D: .; J: TRBJ2-1; V: TRBV7-9; size: .; DNA: TGTGCCAGCAGCTGGGGTTTCAGGGTCGGTGAGCAGTTCTTC; CDR3: CASSWGFRVGEQFF
D: .; J: TRBJ1-4; V: TRBV6-1; size: .; DNA: TGTGCCAGCAGTCCCGGGATTCAGCTCAATGAAAAACTGTTTTTT; CDR3: CASSPGIQLNEKLFF
D: TRBD2; J: TRBJ2-1; V: TRBV5-1; size: .; DNA: TGCGCCAGCTCATACGGGAGGGCTACCTACAATGAGCAGTTCTTC; CDR3: CASSYGRATYNEQFF
D: TRBD1; J: TRBJ1-2; V: TRBV5-6; size: .; DNA: TGTGCCAGCAGCTTGGGGGACAGGGGAGGCGGCTACACCTTC; CDR3: CASSLGDRGGGYTF
D: .; J: TRBJ1-1; V: TRBV6-1; size: .; DNA: TGTGCCAGCAGTGAAGGAGACTACACTGAAGCTTTCTTT; CDR3: CASSEGDYTEAFF
D: .; J: TRBJ1-2; V: TRBV9; size: few; DNA: TGTGCCAGCAGCGTAGTCACCACAAACTATGGCTACACCTTC; CDR3: CASSVVTTNYGYTF
D: TRBD2; J: TRBJ2-7; V: TRBV7-9; size: .; DNA: TGTGCCAGCAGCTTAGTAGCGGGAACCCGTGACGAGCAGTACTTC; CDR3: CASSLVAGTRDEQYF
D: .; J: TRBJ1-1; V: TRBV9; size: once; DNA: TGTGCCAGCAGGGCAGTGAACACTGAAGCTTTCTTT; CDR3: CASRAVNTEAFF
D: .; J: TRBJ2-5; V: TRBV27; size: .; DNA: TGTGCCAGCAGTTTCTCGGGGAGGTGGGAGACCCAGTACTTC; CDR3: CASSFSGRWETQYF
D: TRBD1; J: TRBJ2-1; V: TRBV5-5; size: once; DNA: TGTGCCAGCAGCAGGGGACAGGGAAGCTCCTACAATGAGCAGTTCTTC; CDR3: CASSRGQGSSYNEQFF
D: TRBD2; J: TRBJ2-3; V: TRBV7-9; size: once; DNA: TGTGCCAGCAGCTCAAGACTAGCGGGAGTCCCAGATACGCAGTATTTT; CDR3: CASSSRLAGVPDTQYF
D: .; J: TRBJ1-2; V: TRBV2; size: .; DNA: TGTGCCAGCAGAATTGACAGCGCTAACTATGGCTACACCTTC; CDR3: CASRIDSANYGYTF
D: TRBD1; J: TRBJ2-5; V: TRBV7-6; size: once; DNA: TGTGCCAGCAGTCGGACAGGGATAGAGACCCAGTACTTC; CDR3: CASSRTGIETQYF